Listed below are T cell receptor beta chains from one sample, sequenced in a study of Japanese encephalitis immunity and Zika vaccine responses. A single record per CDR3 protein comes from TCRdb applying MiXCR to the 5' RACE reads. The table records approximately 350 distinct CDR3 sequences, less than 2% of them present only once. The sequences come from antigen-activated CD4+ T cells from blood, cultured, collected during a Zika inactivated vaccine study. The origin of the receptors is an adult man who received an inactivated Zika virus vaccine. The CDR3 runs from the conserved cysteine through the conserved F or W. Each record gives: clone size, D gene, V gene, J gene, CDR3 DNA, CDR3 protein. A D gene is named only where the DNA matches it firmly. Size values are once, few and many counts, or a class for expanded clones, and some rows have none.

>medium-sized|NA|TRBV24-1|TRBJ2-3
TGTGCCACCAGTGGAGGGGCCACAGATACGCAGTATTTT
CATSGGATDTQYF
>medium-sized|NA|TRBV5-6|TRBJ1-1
TGTGCCAGCAGCTTAGTCTGGGGGCGGTACACTGAAGCTTTCTTT
CASSLVWGRYTEAFF
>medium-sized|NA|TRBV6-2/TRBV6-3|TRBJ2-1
TGTGCCAGCACGAGAGCCGGGACGACCGCGGATGAGCAGTTCTTC
CASTRAGTTADEQFF
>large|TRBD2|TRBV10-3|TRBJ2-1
TGTGCCATCAGATCTAGCGGGGCGTCCAATGAGCAGTTCTTC
CAIRSSGASNEQFF
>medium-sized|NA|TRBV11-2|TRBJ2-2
TGTGCCAGCAGCTTCCACAGCACCGGGGAGCTGTTTTTT
CASSFHSTGELFF
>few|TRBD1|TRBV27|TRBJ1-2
TGTGCCAGCAGTTCGCAGGGGGCGTATGGTGGCTACACCTTC
CASSSQGAYGGYTF
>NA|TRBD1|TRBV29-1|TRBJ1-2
TGCAGCGCCGCTTTTAGAGACAGGGGGCGCCAAGATGGCTACACCTTC
CSAAFRDRGRQDGYTF
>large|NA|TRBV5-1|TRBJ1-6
TGCGCCAGCAGCTTGGATGTAGGGCTGGGGTCACCCCTCCACTTT
CASSLDVGLGSPLHF
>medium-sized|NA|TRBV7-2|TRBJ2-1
TGTGCCAGCAGCTTAGGACTACCACGGGGGAATGAGCAGTTCTTC
CASSLGLPRGNEQFF
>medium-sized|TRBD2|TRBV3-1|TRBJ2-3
TGTGCCAGCAGCCAAGAGAAACTAGCGGGGGGGACAGATACGCAGTATTTT
CASSQEKLAGGTDTQYF
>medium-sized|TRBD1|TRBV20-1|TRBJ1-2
TGCAGTGCTGGTCAACCGGGACAGGTGGGCTACACCTTC
CSAGQPGQVGYTF
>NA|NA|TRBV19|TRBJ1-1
TGTGCCAGCAAGAGGGAAAACACTGAAGCTTTCTTT
CASKRENTEAFF
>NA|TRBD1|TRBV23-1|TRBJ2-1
TGCGCCAGCAGTCAGGTGCAGGGGGTTTGCAATGAGCAGTTCTTC
CASSQVQGVCNEQFF
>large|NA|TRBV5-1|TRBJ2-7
TGCGCCAGCAGCTTGGATGCCCACTCCTACGAGCAGTACTTC
CASSLDAHSYEQYF
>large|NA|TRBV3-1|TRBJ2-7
TGTGCCAGCAGCCCGGGACCTGGAAACTCACTTCACTACGAGCAGTACTTC
CASSPGPGNSLHYEQYF
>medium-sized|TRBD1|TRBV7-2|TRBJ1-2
TGTGCCAGCAGGGCCACAGGGGGCATTCCTGGCTACACCTTC
CASRATGGIPGYTF
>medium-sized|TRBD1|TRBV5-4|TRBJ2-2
TGTGCCAGCAGCCCGCCGGGACAGGGGGCCGTTACCGGGGAGCTGTTTTTT
CASSPPGQGAVTGELFF
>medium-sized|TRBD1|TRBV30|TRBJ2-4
TGTGCCTGGGGATCCAAGCCGGGACAGAGTTCGGACATTCAGTACTTC
CAWGSKPGQSSDIQYF
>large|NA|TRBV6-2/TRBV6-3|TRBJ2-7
TGTGCCAGCAGTACCCGACAGTTATCAGAGCAGTACTTC
CASSTRQLSEQYF
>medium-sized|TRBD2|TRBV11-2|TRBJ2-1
TGTGCCAGCAGCTTGTTTAAAGCGGGGGGGAGCGGTGAGCAGTTCTTC
CASSLFKAGGSGEQFF
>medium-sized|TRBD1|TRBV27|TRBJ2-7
TGTGCCAGCAGTCTTTCCGGGACAGGGGCCTACGAGCAGTACTTC
CASSLSGTGAYEQYF
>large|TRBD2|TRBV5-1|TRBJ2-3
TGCGCCAGCAGCGTTAGCGGGGGGGCAAACGCAGATACGCAGTATTTT
CASSVSGGANADTQYF
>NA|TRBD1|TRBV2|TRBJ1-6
TGTGCCAGCACGGGACAGTCCTCCTATAATTCACCCCTCCACTTT
CASTGQSSYNSPLHF
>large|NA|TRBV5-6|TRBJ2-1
TGTGCCAGCAGCGGCCTTGGGGGCAATGAGCAGTTCTTC
CASSGLGGNEQFF
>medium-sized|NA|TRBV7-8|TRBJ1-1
TGTGCCAGCAGCTTAGCAAGATGGGCCGGGGTTAACACTGAAGCTTTCTTT
CASSLARWAGVNTEAFF
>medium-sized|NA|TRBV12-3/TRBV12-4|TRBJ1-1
TGTGCCAGCAGTTTGATCTCTGAAGCTTTCTTT
CASSLISEAFF
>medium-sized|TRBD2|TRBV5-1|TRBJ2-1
TGCGCCAGCAGCTTGGAGATAGCGGGGCTTCATGAGCAGTTCTTC
CASSLEIAGLHEQFF
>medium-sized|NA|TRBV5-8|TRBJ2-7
TGTGCCAGCAGCTGGACCGGGACAGCGGGCTACGAGCAGTACTTC
CASSWTGTAGYEQYF
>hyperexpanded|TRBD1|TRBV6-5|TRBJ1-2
TGTGCCAGCAGCAAGGACAGGGTGGGATTAGATGGCTACACCTTC
CASSKDRVGLDGYTF
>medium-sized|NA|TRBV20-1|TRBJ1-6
TGCAGTGCTAGTTATCCGGGGAGCTCCTATAATTCACCCCTCCACTTT
CSASYPGSSYNSPLHF
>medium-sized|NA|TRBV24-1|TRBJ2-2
TGTGCCACCGGGCCAAGGGGTTCCGGGGAGCTGTTTTTT
CATGPRGSGELFF
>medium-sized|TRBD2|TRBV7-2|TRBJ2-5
TGTGCCAGCAGCGATACCGGGACTAGGGCAGAGACCCAGTACTTC
CASSDTGTRAETQYF
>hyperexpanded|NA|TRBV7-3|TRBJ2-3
TGTGCCAGCAGCGTTTACGTTACAGACACAGATACGCAGTATTTT
CASSVYVTDTDTQYF